This TCR beta chain is drawn from a study of T cell clones after liver transplantation (dated by TCRdb to 2018 to 2020). Broadly, across the study: Samples were obtained from ITN030ST, a randomized trial in which withdrawal of immunosuppression was attempted within 2 years of liver transplantation. Donor-reactive T cell clones were identified by TCRbeta sequencing after a pre-transplant mixed lymphocyte reaction and then tracked in post-transplant blood. Third party-reactive TCRbeta sequences from pre-transplant MLRs were also identified as an antigen-independent comparator for donor-reactive sequences. Of the eight recipients, a few were HCV-positive, while the remaining recipients had been transplanted for non-autoimmune, non-viral indications. Until randomization at 12-24 months post-transplant, subjects were given standard immunosuppression, with no induction therapy. Tolerance was defined as complete immunosuppression withdrawal for at least one year with no rise in liver enzymes beyond twice the upper limit of normal. Blood samples were collected pre-transplant, pre-randomization before withdrawal, and post-randomization after either full withdrawal or failed withdrawal. The study cohort included 8 liver transplant recipients, of whom 3 were classified as tolerant and 5 as non-tolerant. Results the study describes overall, beyond this receptor: Because no allograft tissue specimens were available, donor-reactive T cells may have migrated into the graft instead of being deleted. After accounting for repertoire turnover, donor-reactive detection was significantly reduced in 7 of 8 subjects for CD4 and 8 of 8 for CD8. A significant post-transplant decrease in circulating donor-reactive CD4 TCRbeta sequences was observed in most of the 8 subjects, irrespective of tolerance or HCV status. A greater decline was seen for donor-reactive sequences than for third party-reactive sequences, suggesting partial antigen-specific deletion unrelated to withdrawal success. The conclusions were considered preliminary, being limited by small, heterogeneous patient numbers and non-standardized post-transplant time points. Low numbers of available donor cells limited the measurable donor-reactive repertoire in a couple of subjects.

Comment on this clone: Its antigen remains unidentified. No base qualities exist here, and no much larger clone lies one base off it.

Using immunoSEQ, frozen genomic DNA was subjected to high-throughput TCRbeta CDR3 sequencing, a process that included PCR amplification, mapping, bias correction and internal controls. In the source study's methods: Productive rearrangements were retained, and unique TCRbeta sequences were defined by the CDR3 nucleotide sequence together with the V and J gene. A sequence counted as donor-reactive only if the sequence showed at least 5-fold expansion in CFSE-low cells compared with unstimulated pre-transplant cells and had a frequency of at least 0.01%. Minimum frequency thresholds were set for each subject based on the unstimulated sample with the lowest template count, ensuring at least 90% detection power. Jensen-Shannon divergence between the top 1000 TCRbeta sequences after and before transplant was used to measure repertoire turnover. Changes in detection of donor-reactive sequences were tested with two-sided Fisher's exact tests. Imported from immuneACCESS, the table was reduced by TCRdb to in-frame sequences with V and J called. These copies leave out some clones; in studies compared against another copy, an unresolved V gene accounts for under half, and the cause of the remainder is not known. Clone size and V and J calls were adopted from that table, with D and trimming inferred from the DNA. For this sample the table gives more than 75,000 clones, of which about 82% were detected only once. The ten largest clones take up approximately 0.43% of the sample.

Reading the germline V gene gives CDR1 SNHLY and CDR2 FYNNEI. The CDR3, from cysteine to phenylalanine, totals 11 residues. Just CDR3 DNA is preserved here, 33 bases in frame from base 1. V loses 9 bases of germline sequence and J loses 3 bases, and the interval between the two ends is 6 bases. Thawed unstimulated PBMCs were stained for CD3, CD4 and CD8 and FACS-sorted into CD3+CD4+ and CD3+CD8+ populations. Randomization to immunosuppression withdrawal applied to every one of the 8 studied subjects. The Qiagen DNeasy Blood and Tissue Kit was used for genomic DNA isolation. The rearranged chain carries TRBV2 and TRBJ2-1; the D gene is not confidently resolved. The clonotype originates from a human patient who received a liver transplant. Some T cells present after a transplant may be cells of the graft donor. The sample consisted of CD4+ T cells from blood, taken around 42 months after liver transplant. The CDR3 reads CASRFYNEQFF. The DNA sequence is given as TGTGCCAGTAGGTTCTACAATGAGCAGTTCTTC.